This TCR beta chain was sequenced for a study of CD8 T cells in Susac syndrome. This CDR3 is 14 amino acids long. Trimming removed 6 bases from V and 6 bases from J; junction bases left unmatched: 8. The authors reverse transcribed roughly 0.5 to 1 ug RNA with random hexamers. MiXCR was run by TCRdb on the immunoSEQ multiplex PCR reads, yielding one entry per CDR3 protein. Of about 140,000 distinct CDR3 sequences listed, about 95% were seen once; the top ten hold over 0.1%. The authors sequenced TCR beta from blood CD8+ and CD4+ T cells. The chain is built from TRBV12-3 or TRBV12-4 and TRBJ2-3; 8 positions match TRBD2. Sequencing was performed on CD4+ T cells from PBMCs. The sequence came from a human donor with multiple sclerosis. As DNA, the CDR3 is TGTGCCAGCAGCCCGGGGGGGAAGGGGGATACGCAGTATTTT. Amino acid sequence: CASSPGGKGDTQYF.